A single sample gave rise to the 11 T cell receptor beta chains below, sequenced in a study of shared clonotypes between healthy human individuals. Data came from immunoSEQ multiplex PCR; TCRdb stores just in-frame clones and leaves some out. Found here are millions of clones, 95% of them singletons; the top ten hold 0.13%. Sequenced material: naive CD4+ T cells sorted from blood. Subset: CD45RA+ positively selected. The source of these receptors is a man younger than 35 in good health.

V gene TRBV7-3 combines with J gene TRBJ2-7, with 11 nucleotides matching TRBD2. The CDR3 covers 18 residues. V lost 3 bases to trimming and J lost 0 bases; unmatched junction nucleotides: 10. Germline V gives CDR1 SGHTA, CDR2 FQGTGA. The CDR3 DNA sequence: TGTGCCAGCAGCTTCCCTAGCGGGGGGTCCCACTACTCCTACGAGCAGTACTTC. Translation: CASSFPSGGSHYSYEQYF.

The V call is TRBV18, the J call TRBJ2-7; D possibly corresponds to TRBD1 (6 bases). The CDR3 covers 14 residues. V was cut by 3 bases and J by 2 bases, with 11 bases left in between. Germline V lookup: CDR1 KGHSH, CDR2 LQKENI. CDR3 in DNA: TGTGCCAGCTCACCGAATACAGGGCCCTACGAGCAGTACTTC. It is translated as CASSPNTGPYEQYF.

V and J are TRBV10-3 and TRBJ1-2, with D possibly matching TRBD1 (6 bases). Germline CDR1 and CDR2: ENHRY and SYGVKD. The CDR3 loop spans 14 amino acids. Trimming pared 2 bases from V and 8 bases from J, leaving 15 bases between. This chain's CDR3 is CAISELGQPVGYTF. In DNA, the CDR3 is TGTGCCATCAGTGAGCTCGGACAGCCCGTGGGCTACACCTTC.

This rearrangement joins TRBV7-6 to TRBJ2-3; D not certain. Germline CDR1 SGHVS, CDR2 FNYEAQ. This CDR3 region has 15 residues. Trimming left V 5 bases short and J 0 bases short, with 12 bases between. The CDR3 nucleotides are TGTGCCAGCAGCCCGGCAGGTGCTAGCACAGATACGCAGTATTTT. Its protein product is CASSPAGASTDTQYF.

As regards this clone: The sample has other DNA sequences that encode this CDR3 too. The chain uses TRBV10-2 and TRBJ2-7; D unclear. The CDR3 consists of 12 residues. Trimming shortened V by 1 base and J by 0 bases, and 1 base separated the two germline ends. The V gene's germline CDR1 is WSHSY and CDR2 SAAADI. CDR3 coding DNA: TGCGCCAGCAGTGAGTACTCCTACGAGCAGTACTTC. Translating gives CASSEYSYEQYF.

This sequence joins TRBV2 and TRBJ2-1; D tentatively fits TRBD1 or TRBD2 (6 bases each). This CDR3 comprises 17 residues. V was trimmed by 0 bases and J by 9 bases, leaving 21 bases between them. Germline CDR1 is SNHLY and CDR2 is FYNNEI. The CDR3 loop is CASSEALVIGGGGEQFF. The CDR3 DNA is TGTGCCAGCAGTGAAGCGCTTGTTATCGGGGGCGGCGGTGAGCAGTTCTTC.

This chain joins TRBV6-6 and TRBJ1-1, with D tentatively TRBD1 (5 bases). Trimming took off 2 bases at V and 10 bases at J, with 11 bases between the two ends. CDR3 length: 12 residues. Germline V CDR1 and CDR2: MNHNY, SVGAGI (reference sequence). CDR3 region: CASSYRGVGAFF. In nucleotides, the CDR3 is TGTGCCAGCAGTTACCGAGGGGTTGGAGCTTTCTTT.

Worth noting for this clone: A read error may be the cause here, since a much bigger clone is one base away. The chain combines TRBV2 with TRBJ2-7; 9 positions match TRBD1. V gave up 11 bases and J gave up 3 bases; unmatched junction bases: 5. The CDR3 is 12 amino acids. CDR1 and CDR2 (germline): SNHLY, FYNNEI. CDR3 bases: TGTGCCGGTCGGGACAGGGTCTACGAGCAGTACTTC. It yields the protein CAGRDRVYEQYF.

The chain links TRBV7-9 to TRBJ1-3; D is undetermined. The V and J ends lost 1 base and 4 bases respectively, with 8 bases between them. The CDR3 covers 14 residues. Germline lookup yields CDR1 SEHNR and CDR2 FQNEAQ (reference sequence). CDR3 in DNA: TGTGCCAGCAGCTTAGGAGTCGGCGGAAACACCATATATTTT. Translated, it gives CASSLGVGGNTIYF.

The chain joins TRBV7-3 to TRBJ2-6, with D tentatively TRBD1 (6 bases). Germline lookup yields CDR1 SGHTA and CDR2 FQGTGA. Trimming cost V 5 bases and J 0 bases, with 20 bases left between them. The length of the CDR3 is 19 residues. CDR3 in DNA: TGTGCCAGCAGCCGCTTAGGGGCAGGGGCCGGCTCTGGGGCCAACGTCCTGACTTTC. It translates to CASSRLGAGAGSGANVLTF.

The genes are TRBV5-1 and TRBJ2-7, with 8 bases fitting TRBD2. CDR3 size: 14 residues. Germline values: CDR1 SGHRS, CDR2 YFSETQ. V lost 1 base and J lost 6; bases outside the gene matches: 6. Here the CDR3 reads CASSLSVAGGEQYF. In DNA form, the CDR3 reads TGCGCCAGCAGCTTGAGTGTTGCGGGGGGCGAGCAGTACTTC. The full variable domain, rest sourced from reference TRBV5-1 and TRBJ2-7, is KAGVTQTPRYLIKTRGQQVTLSCSPISGHRSVSWYQQTPGQGLQFLFEYFSETQRNKGNFPGRFSGRQFSNSRSEMNVSTLELGDSALYLCASSLSVAGGEQYFGPGTRLTVT.